Many counts were recorded for the clone carrying this T cell receptor (beta chain). Its target is not known. These data belong to a study of breast tumors, draining lymph nodes, adjacent tissues. CDR1 and CDR2 from the germline V gene are MGHRA and YSYEKL. The V end lost 6 bases, the J end lost 1 base, and 10 bases lay between the germline ends. The CDR3 is 14 residues long. Whole-study findings and limits: Luminal-like breast cancer showed significantly greater tumor-nontumor repertoire similarity than basal-like breast cancer did. Tumor repertoires ranked between lymph nodes and nontumor tissue in diversity, with V and J gene preferences.

Samples came from axillary lymph nodes draining the breast cancer. In TCRdb, the multiplex PCR reads were re-called with MiXCR into one record per CDR3 protein. Of more than 85,000 distinct CDR3 sequences listed, about 20% are singletons. Sequenced input: axillary lymph node tissue. The receptor was derived from a female donor with breast cancer. Some clones in this sample may be carry-over from other donors' samples. This chain uses TRBV4-1 with TRBJ1-3; D is unresolved. The CDR3: CASRHTVSGNTIYF. In DNA form, the CDR3 reads TGCGCCAGCAGACATACAGTGTCTGGAAACACCATATATTTT.